Shown below are 10 T cell receptor beta chains from a single sample sequenced in a study of regulatory T cells in long-lasting Graves disease. Time point in this sample: persistent/refractory GD, antithyroid drugs over 5 years with positive TRAb. PBMC RNA was the source of the TCR library. Libraries of TCR beta came from iRepertoire HTBI primers plus Arm-PCR of CDR3 regions. TCRdb reanalysed the multiplex PCR reads using MiXCR and keeps one entry per CDR3 protein. This table holds around 460,000 distinct CDR3 sequences, 22% found once. Sequencing was performed on peripheral blood mononuclear cells (PBMCs), taken when the disease was refractory, from a patient treated with antithyroid drugs. These receptors originate from a female donor with Graves disease.

This clonotype was counted a few times. This chain uses TRBV6-9 with TRBJ1-1; TRBD1 aligns across 9 bases. With V trimmed by 3 bases and J by 11 bases, 10 bases remained unmatched. The length of the CDR3 is 14 residues. Germline V gene data show CDR1 as MNHGY and CDR2 as SVAAGI. Here the CDR3 DNA reads TGTGCCAGCAGTTACTTGGACAGGGGTTCGGGCGCTTTCTTT. It yields the protein CASSYLDRGSGAFF.

This clonotype was recorded many times. J is TRBJ1-1 and V is TRBV29-1, with D possibly TRBD1 on 6 matching bases. This CDR3 region has 14 residues. CDR1 and CDR2 (germline): SQVTM, ANQGSEA. Deletions cut 6 bases from V and 1 base from J, with 15 bases between. Here the CDR3 reads CSVAPQGRNTEAFF. The DNA of the CDR3 is TGCAGCGTGGCCCCACAGGGCAGGAACACTGAAGCTTTCTTT.

This clonotype has a count of ten or more. J is TRBJ2-7 and V is TRBV6-5, with D perhaps matching TRBD1 (5 bases). V shed 4 bases and J shed 6 bases, with 10 bases lying between them. Germline V gene data show CDR1 as MNHEY and CDR2 as SVGAGI. This CDR3 has 12 amino acids. Written as DNA, the CDR3 is TGTGCCAGCAGTTCTACAAGGGGCGAGCAGTACTTC. The encoded protein is CASSSTRGEQYF.

This rearrangement joins TRBV9 to TRBJ2-7, with 13 nucleotides matching TRBD2. J gave up 1 base and V 3 bases, and 10 bases lay outside the gene matches. The CDR3 contains 18 residues. Germline V CDR1 and CDR2: SGDLS, YYNGEE. CDR3 amino acids: CASSDQIGTSGTSYEQYF. The CDR3 coding sequence is TGTGCCAGCAGCGACCAGATTGGGACTAGCGGGACGTCCTACGAGCAGTACTTC. Based on the CDR3 plus reference TRBV9 and TRBJ2-7, the full variable domain is DSGVTQTPKHLITATGQRVTLRCSPRSGDLSVYWYQQSLDQGLQFLIQYYNGEERAKGNILERFSAQQFPDLHSELNLSSLELGDSALYFCASSDQIGTSGTSYEQYFGPGTRLTVT.

CDR3 amino acids: CASSQDRGLGETQYF. The CDR3 nucleotides are TGTGCCAGCAGCCAGGACAGGGGGCTTGGGGAGACCCAGTACTTC. The chain joins TRBV5-4 to TRBJ2-5; 11 bases match TRBD1. CDR1 and CDR2 from the germline V gene are SGHNT and YYREEE (reference sequence). J was trimmed by 5 bases and V by 4 bases; bases with no gene match: 7. The CDR3 spans 15 residues.

In its sample, this clonotype was seen a few times. The chain is built from TRBV6-5 and TRBJ2-7; 13 bases match TRBD2. Germline V gives CDR1 MNHEY, CDR2 SVGAGI. The CDR3 loop spans 16 amino acids. Germline trimming cut 0 bases from V and 3 bases from J; bases unmatched to any gene: 2. The CDR3 bases are TGTGCCAGCAGTTACTCGTGGACTAGCGGGAGCTACGAGCAGTACTTC. Translated: CASSYSWTSGSYEQYF.

This clonotype was recorded at least ten times. V gene TRBV6-2 or TRBV6-3 combines with J gene TRBJ2-7; the D is unclear. Germline V gene data show CDR1 as MNHEY and CDR2 as SVGEGT. The CDR3 sequence is 12 residues long. V lost 8 bases, J lost 1 base, and 9 bases lay in between. CDR3 residues: CASAPPSYEQYF. For the CDR3, the DNA is TGTGCCAGCGCCCCTCCGTCCTACGAGCAGTACTTC.

This clonotype has ten or more counts. This chain links TRBV7-8 with TRBJ2-5; no firm D call. Germline V gene sequence: CDR1 SGHVS, CDR2 FQNEAQ. Trimming removed 1 base at V and 4 bases at J, with 10 bases between. The CDR3 covers 14 residues. The CDR3 DNA reads as TGTGCCAGCAGCTTAGTGGGTGTGTCAGAGACCCAGTACTTC. Its translation is CASSLVGVSETQYF. Variable domain in full (rest from reference TRBV7-8 and TRBJ2-5): GAGVSQSPRYKVAKRGQDVALRCDPISGHVSLFWYQQALGQGPEFLTYFQNEAQLDKSGLPSDRFFAERPEGSVSTLKIQRTQQEDSAVYLCASSLVGVSETQYFGPGTRLLVL.

This clonotype was seen ten or more times. This chain links TRBV28 with TRBJ2-7; D unresolved. V gave up 5 bases and J gave up 7 bases, with 9 bases separating them. The V gene's germline CDR1 is MDHEN and CDR2 SYDVKM. CDR3 length: 11 amino acids. The CDR3 DNA sequence: TGTGCCAGCAGTCCAAGACTGGAGCAGTACTTC. Amino acid sequence: CASSPRLEQYF.

This clonotype was seen only once. The chain has TRBV6-1 and TRBJ1-5; TRBD1 aligns across 7 bases. Germline-derived CDR1 and CDR2 are MNHNS and SASEGT. Trimming took 6 bases from V and 0 from J; bases not matched to a gene: 8. This CDR3 has 16 residues. The chain's CDR3 is CASSQGTANSNQPQHF. CDR3 in DNA: TGTGCCAGCAGCCAAGGGACAGCGAATAGCAATCAGCCCCAGCATTTT.